This TCR beta chain was sequenced during a study of cytomegalovirus exposure and HLA in healthy donors (dated by TCRdb to between 2016 and 2019). About the investigation overall: An earlier analysis of some 500 of the donors reported 250 to 300 Gb of sequence data and more than 90 million unique TCR beta sequences from some 180 million T cells. An early release covering just under 650 HLA-typed donors comprised approximately 290 gigabases of sequencing data and approximately 80 million unique TCR sequences. Among the approximately 400 genotyped donors, approximately 76% belonged to the genetic ancestry cluster associated with self-reported Caucasian donors. The study aimed to test whether signatures of past pathogen exposure could be identified by cataloging public T cell receptors. The study used immunosequencing to profile the T cell repertoires of about 670 subjects and linked those repertoires to cytomegalovirus serostatus. Along with the approximately 700-subject first cohort, a separate validation cohort of over 90 different subjects was used. High-throughput TCR immunosequencing, statistical association of individual TCRs with disease status, and machine learning were combined to predict cytomegalovirus infection status. To study patterns of TCR occurrence, a later analysis re-analyzed previously published TCR beta repertoires from around 660 donors and added high-resolution HLA genotyping. The later analysis used no new phenotypic data to find candidate immune exposures, relying instead on TCR beta sequences and their occurrence across donors. In an earlier analysis of roughly 580 of the donors, high-throughput TCR beta sequencing was used to judge whether each TCR beta V gene segment behaved as functional or pseudogenic. Donor age, sex, ethnicity and CMV serostatus were collected together with the repertoire data. A later genetic analysis took genome-wide SNP genotypes for about 60% of the roughly 670 donors and used that subset as a discovery cohort. Every discovery cohort repertoire had been produced on one sequencing platform. Class I and class II HLA loci were covered by the typing at four-digit resolution. Typing coverage varied by locus: roughly 629-640 donors for A, B, C, DRB1 and DQB1; approximately 560 for DQA1; nearly 610 for DPA1; more than 450 for DPB1. Roughly five DR-DQ haplotypes were handled as single units for association and clustering, since linkage in the cohort was strong. Among several hundred genotyped donors of the cohort, an average of roughly 230,000 unique TCR beta nucleotide sequences was sequenced per donor, of which 15% to 20% were non-productive. Study-level results and caveats: This cohort had only TCR beta chains sequenced, and the lack of alpha or paired-chain data limited which features could be detected. Because HLA typing was missing for some donors at each locus, association tests included only the typed subset. When HLA alleles, especially DR and DQ, strongly co-occurred, TCR associations were difficult to assign to individual alleles. According to a later analysis, most CMV-associated TCR beta chains appeared to be HLA-restricted, and the HLA associations seemed to be driven largely by CMV exposure. Some IMGT-functional V segments, including TRBV6-2 and TRBV6-3, could not be told apart with the 87-base-pair reads, so those segments were excluded. An earlier analysis of roughly 570 of the donors showed that most TCR beta V segments appeared in productive rearrangements either about 87% or about 30% of the time, which broadly matched IMGT annotations. The classifier was reported to diagnose cytomegalovirus status with high specificity and sensitivity in both the original cohort and the validation cohort. Most TCR sequences were seen in very few donors, while some public TCRs were found in many individuals. In the study, approximately 160 TCR beta chains were listed as associated with cytomegalovirus. According to a later analysis, TCR association rates differed among HLA loci, with DRB1 alleles showing the most associated TCRs and HLA-C alleles showing the fewest. The authors suggested that the approach could potentially be generalized to other disease states and immunological phenotypes. In a later analysis, several top co-occurrence clusters were reported to appear linked to parvovirus B19, influenza, CMV and Epstein-Barr virus. Compared with the approximately 700-donor mean, donors in an Asian-associated ancestry cluster had fewer N-insertions in productive TCRs, according to a later genetic analysis. CMV serostatus was the only immune exposure information available for the cohort. A cluster of highly shared sequence variants was judged likely to be a technical artifact of the sequencing pipeline. Roughly uniform sequencing depth across donors was assumed in presence/absence analyses, although this assumption may not hold. Because counts were too low, 15 to 20 rarely observed V segments, including chromosome 9 orphons, were excluded from the earlier analysis of fewer than 650 of the donors. In a later analysis, HLA-associated TCR beta chains showed more clonal expansion and lower generation probabilities than non-associated chains that were equally common. A further reported finding was that TCR beta sequences accurately predicted the HLA-A and HLA-B alleles for most subjects in the first cohort. In vitro tests confirmed that a few of the cytomegalovirus-associated TCR beta chains recognize cytomegalovirus antigens. A later analysis associated 16,951 TCR beta sequences with specific HLA alleles at a false discovery rate of 0.05. An association between a missense DCLRE1C variant and V-gene and J-gene trimming of TCR beta chains was found in a later genetic analysis and replicated in an independent cohort. Correlated functional status among segregating V segments might reflect linkage disequilibrium, but an unknown experimental factor could not be ruled out.

Turning to this clone: It lacks a known antigen. Per-base qualities were not stored, and no clone one base away is much larger.

V is reduced by 7 bases and J by 4 bases, leaving a spacing of 19 bases between them. Per the germline V gene (reference sequence), SEHNR is the CDR1 and FQNEAQ is the CDR2. Spanning cysteine to phenylalanine, the CDR3 consists of 15 amino acids. Only the CDR3 DNA stays, 45 bases, in frame from base 1. The cohort comprised 550 to 700 healthy bone marrow donors. All cohort members were sampled while nominally healthy, although unrecorded immune exposures were likely present. The donor was CMV seropositive and belonged to the group of more than 250 seropositive cohort members. Every donor gave a peripheral blood sample, and the peripheral blood mononuclear cells from that sample were used for TCR beta sequencing. The Qiagen DNeasy Blood Extraction Kit was used to extract genomic DNA from the blood cell samples. Receptor libraries were prepared by the immunoSEQ multiplex PCR assay. For the multiplex PCR, a mixture combining 60 forward primers for TCR Vbeta segments and 13 reverse primers for TCR Jbeta segments was used. The CDR3 region of rearranged TCR beta genes was amplified from genomic DNA with a multiplex PCR assay. On the Illumina HiSeq System, the amplified TCR beta libraries were sequenced as 87-base-pair reads. Per the original workflow: A later analysis tallied 75 million to 95 million unique TCR beta chains across the 666 repertoires, and about 10 million of those chains were shared by two or more donors. Raw reads were error-corrected and collapsed into unique sequences with a nearest-neighbor algorithm that merged closely related sequences to remove PCR and sequencing errors. V, D and J gene segments were assigned by aligning CDR3 sequences to IMGT reference sequences. For a sequence to be retained, a match of at least six nucleotides was required to both a V gene segment and a J gene segment. A rearrangement was called productive if the CDR3 had no stop codons and remained in frame with V and J, and every other rearrangement was called non-productive. Following IMGT convention, CDR3 was defined as the stretch from the second conserved V-encoded cysteine up to the conserved J-encoded phenylalanine. The earlier analysis of about 590 of the donors excluded sequences that lacked an unambiguous match to a single V gene segment. An earlier analysis of 587 of the donors classified V segments as functional when productive rearrangements were above 56.7% and as segregating when the standard deviation between donors was above 5%. A statistical classification framework was built to diagnose cytomegalovirus status from the catalog of TCR beta chain sequences. In a later analysis, V and J genes were assigned by comparing TCR nucleotide sequences against IMGT/GENE-DB human TR gene sequences. The TCRdist pipeline was used in a later analysis to assign CDR3 sequences and most-parsimonious VDJ recombination scenarios. In a later analysis, every TCR beta chain was defined by the combination of its CDR3 amino acid sequence and its V-gene family, and reads without a unique V-gene family were dropped. A later analysis removed several hundred highly shared, low-generation-probability nucleotide sequences to deal with suspected cross-contamination and a sequencing artifact. A later analysis calculated a clonal expansion index for each public chain from normalized within-repertoire ranks of inferred template counts. Generation probabilities in a later analysis came from a VDJ recombination model fitted to out-of-frame rearrangements, and those results were checked against IGoR. Hypergeometric tests were used in a later analysis to score TCR-TCR, TCR-HLA and TCR-CMV co-occurrence, with a repertoire-size bias correction applied to the TCR pairs. To estimate false discovery rates, a later analysis permuted the HLA or CMV assignments 20 times. A later analysis grouped co-occurring TCRs with DBSCAN, adding TCRdist sequence similarity when clustering within HLA-allele-positive subsets. Repertoires with fewer than 30,000 or more than 120,000 public chains, plus five repertoires with anomalous nucleotide sharing, were excluded from co-occurrence clustering. As stored in TCRdb, this immuneACCESS dataset retains in-frame rearrangements with V and J assigned. A fraction of the clones does not appear; measured against another copy, unresolved V genes explain less than half of the discrepancy, and the remainder lacks a known reason. Clone size and the V and J calls come from that table; the DNA yielded D and trimming. The sample data list approximately 110,000 clones, and around two thirds of these were observed just once. The top ten constitute approximately 4.3% of the sample.

The sequenced material came from PBMCs. The chain is assembled from TRBV7-9 and TRBJ2-5, and possibly TRBD2, on 7 matching bases. The sequence was obtained from a man in his 60s in good health and CMV-seropositive. The CDR3 is CASTQDGGPGETQYF. The nucleotides read TGTGCCAGCACCCAGGACGGGGGGCCGGGAGAGACCCAGTACTTC.